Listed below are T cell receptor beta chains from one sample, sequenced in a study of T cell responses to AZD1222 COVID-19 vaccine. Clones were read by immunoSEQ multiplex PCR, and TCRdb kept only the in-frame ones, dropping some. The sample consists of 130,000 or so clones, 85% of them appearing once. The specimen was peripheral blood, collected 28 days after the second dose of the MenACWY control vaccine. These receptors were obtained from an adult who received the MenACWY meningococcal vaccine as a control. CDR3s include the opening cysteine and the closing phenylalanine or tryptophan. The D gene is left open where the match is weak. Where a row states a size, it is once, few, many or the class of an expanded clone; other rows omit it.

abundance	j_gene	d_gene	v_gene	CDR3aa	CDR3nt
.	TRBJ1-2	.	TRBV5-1	CASSQVHPTDGYTF	TGCGCCAGCAGCCAAGTTCATCCTACCGATGGCTACACCTTC
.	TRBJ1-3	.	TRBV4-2	CASSQAMGRSSGNTIYF	TGTGCCAGCAGCCAAGCGATGGGCAGGAGCTCTGGAAACACCATATATTTT
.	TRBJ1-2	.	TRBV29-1	CSSHPASGYTF	TGCAGCTCTCATCCCGCGTCTGGCTACACCTTC
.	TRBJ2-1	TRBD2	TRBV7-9	CASSPRLAGAFNEQFF	TGTGCCAGCAGCCCGAGACTAGCGGGGGCTTTCAATGAGCAGTTCTTC
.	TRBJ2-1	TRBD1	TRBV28	CASSTSGTDYNEQFF	TGTGCCAGCAGTACCTCCGGGACAGATTACAATGAGCAGTTCTTC
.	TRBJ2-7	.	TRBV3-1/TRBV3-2	CASTTGSQQYF	TGTGCCAGCACCACAGGGTCCCAGCAGTACTTC
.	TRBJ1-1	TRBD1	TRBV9	CASARGQGVEVAFF	TGTGCCAGCGCCCGAGGGCAGGGGGTCGAGGTAGCTTTCTTT
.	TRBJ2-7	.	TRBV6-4	CASSPSYSGAHEQYF	TGTGCCAGCAGCCCTTCATACTCAGGGGCGCACGAGCAGTACTTC
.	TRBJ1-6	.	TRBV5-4	CASSTQDGLPLHF	TGTGCCAGCAGTACTCAGGATGGTTTGCCCCTCCACTTT
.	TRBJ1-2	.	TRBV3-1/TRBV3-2	CASSHGLQGTNYGYTF	TGTGCCAGCAGCCACGGCCTCCAGGGGACTAACTATGGCTACACCTTC
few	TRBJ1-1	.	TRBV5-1	CASSLGGIPMNTEAFF	TGCGCCAGCAGCTTGGGGGGGATCCCGATGAACACTGAAGCTTTCTTT
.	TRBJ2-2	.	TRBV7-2	CASSLIRELFF	TGTGCCAGCAGCTTGATCAGGGAGCTGTTTTTT
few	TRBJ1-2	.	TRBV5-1	CASSLGIMAQGTNYGYTF	TGCGCCAGCAGCTTGGGAATCATGGCTCAGGGGACTAACTATGGCTACACCTTC
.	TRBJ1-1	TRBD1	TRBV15	CATSRDRARHTEAFF	TGTGCCACCAGCCGCGACAGGGCGAGGCACACTGAAGCTTTCTTT
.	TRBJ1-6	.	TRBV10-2	CASSDWGDSPLHF	TGCGCCAGCAGTGACTGGGGAGATTCACCCCTCCACTTT
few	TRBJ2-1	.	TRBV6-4	CASSDSYGGIHEQFF	TGTGCCAGCAGTGACTCCTACGGGGGAATCCATGAGCAGTTCTTC
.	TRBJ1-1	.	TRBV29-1	CSVNRGSPGDTEAFF	TGCAGCGTTAACCGAGGTAGTCCCGGCGACACTGAAGCTTTCTTT
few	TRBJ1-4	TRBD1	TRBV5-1	CASSLRQGGNEKLFF	TGCGCCAGCAGCCTTCGACAGGGTGGAAATGAAAAACTGTTTTTT
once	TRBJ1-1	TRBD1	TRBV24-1	CATSDPLTGGTEAFF	TGTGCCACCAGTGATCCCCTGACAGGGGGGACTGAAGCTTTCTTT
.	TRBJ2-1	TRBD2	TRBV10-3	CAIKGLDTYNEQFF	TGTGCCATCAAGGGACTAGATACCTACAATGAGCAGTTCTTC